Shown below are 15 T cell receptor beta chains from a single sample sequenced in a study of human T cells and chemical hapten exposure. Using its own MiXCR run on the RACE reads, TCRdb lists one record per CDR3 protein. The sample records roughly 200,000 distinct CDR3 sequences, about 22% being singletons. Time point denoted: patch test 1, 2 weeks after DPC sensitization. The treatment was: therapeutic diphenylcyclopropenone sensitization with weekly scalp DPC. Here the sequenced sample was whole blood, taken in connection with sensitization to the hapten diphenylcyclopropenone (DPC). Receptor source: a woman aged 45 to 65 with alopecia areata. Some clones in this sample may be carry-over from other donors' samples.

The chain combines TRBV3-1 with TRBJ2-5; D might be TRBD1 (6 bases). The CDR3 runs to 15 residues. In germline, CDR1 is LGHDT, CDR2 YNNKEL (reference sequence). V dropped 2 bases and J dropped 7 bases, with 17 bases sitting between them. The CDR3 nucleotides are TGTGCCAGCAGCCAATTACAGGGAGTCATCGGGACCCAGTACTTC. As protein: CASSQLQGVIGTQYF.

The chain carries TRBV18 and TRBJ1-3; TRBD1 might be the D (6 bases). This CDR3 spans 16 amino acids. V gave up 3 bases and J gave up 0 bases, with 12 bases separating them. From germline, CDR1 is KGHSH and CDR2 LQKENI. This CDR3 is CASSPEQGYSGNTIYF. The CDR3 DNA follows: TGTGCCAGCTCACCGGAACAGGGTTACTCTGGAAACACCATATATTTT.

This clonotype was observed a few times. This chain connects TRBV29-1 to TRBJ2-5, with 10 bases lining up with TRBD2. The CDR3 extends over 13 amino acids. V gave up 7 bases and J gave up 6 bases; unmatched junction bases: 8. Per germline, CDR1 SQVTM and CDR2 ANQGSEA. The CDR3 reads CSGKREGPKTQYF. The CDR3 coding sequence is TGCAGCGGCAAGCGGGAGGGCCCGAAGACCCAGTACTTC.

This clonotype turned up a few times. This rearrangement joins TRBV20-1 to TRBJ2-7, with TRBD2 identical over 7 bases. The CDR3 runs to 14 residues. V shed 3 bases, J shed 5 bases, and the junction held 10 bases outside the gene matches. Germline CDR1 DFQATT, CDR2 SNEGSKA (reference sequence). CDR3 in DNA: TGCAGTGCTAGGAGGGGCGGGAGTCTGAACGAGCAGTACTTC. This codes for CSARRGGSLNEQYF.

As to this clonotype: The junction and the germline gene differ at one end; a read error may be behind it. The chain links TRBV7-8 to TRBJ2-3; D is perhaps TRBD1 (5 bases). This CDR3 region has 16 residues. Germline CDR1 reads SGHVS; CDR2 reads FQNEAQ. DNA for the CDR3: TGTGTCAGCAGCTTAGGATTTAGGGGCGAGACAGATACGCAGTATTTT. Amino acid sequence: CVSSLGFRGETDTQYF.

V and J are TRBV3-1 and TRBJ1-1, with 8 bases that match TRBD1. The junction had 3 bases not matched to a gene; V was cut back by 2 bases and J by 1 base. Germline loops: CDR1 LGHDT, CDR2 YNNKEL (reference sequence). CDR3 length: 15 amino acids. The CDR3 here is CASSQPDRGNTEAFF. As DNA, the CDR3 is TGTGCCAGCAGCCAACCAGACAGGGGGAACACTGAAGCTTTCTTT.

This clonotype has just a few counts. This chain uses TRBV2 with TRBJ2-2; a weak D match, TRBD1 (5 bases). CDR3 size: 15 residues. Trimming removed 7 bases at V and 1 base at J, with 13 bases between. Germline V lookup: CDR1 SNHLY, CDR2 FYNNEI. For the CDR3, the DNA is TGTGCCAGCACCCTCCTTAGGGGGAACACCGGGGAGCTGTTTTTT. Translated, it gives CASTLLRGNTGELFF.

The rearrangement links TRBV5-5 to TRBJ1-1, with no clear D. This CDR3 comprises 16 residues. Between the trimmed V and J ends, which lost 2 bases and 0 bases, there was a span of 14 bases. Germline V gene lookup returns CDR1 SGHKS and CDR2 YYEKEE (reference sequence). The CDR3, as DNA: TGTGCCAGCAGCTTTAAAGGACGGATCATGAACACTGAAGCTTTCTTT. This sequence encodes CASSFKGRIMNTEAFF.

This clonotype was seen only a few times. The chain employs TRBV7-9 and TRBJ2-7; D may be TRBD2 (6 bases). Germline V gene lookup returns CDR1 SEHNR and CDR2 FQNEAQ (reference sequence). The CDR3 has 15 residues. V was clipped by 2 bases and J by 8 bases, with 19 bases between them. This CDR3 is CASSLLNAGNLKQYF. CDR3 nucleotides: TGTGCCAGCAGCTTATTAAATGCGGGGAACTTGAAGCAGTACTTC.

The V gene is TRBV20-1, the J gene TRBJ2-3, with 8 bases aligning to TRBD1. The CDR3 is 17 amino acids. V shed 5 bases, J shed 3 bases, and the junction held 16 bases outside the gene matches. The germline CDR1 and CDR2 sequences are DFQATT and SNEGSKA (reference sequence). CDR3 nucleotides: TGCAGTGCTCCCGAGGACAGGGAACGGCCAGTTACAGATACGCAGTATTTT. Residues: CSAPEDRERPVTDTQYF.

V is TRBV12-5 and J is TRBJ1-1; 9 nucleotides line up with TRBD1. V lost 3 bases to trimming and J lost 0 bases; unmatched junction nucleotides: 5. This CDR3 comprises 16 residues. Germline CDR1 is LGHNT and CDR2 is FRNRAP. In DNA form, the CDR3 reads TGTGCTAGTGGTTTTGGACAGGGGACCTTGAACACTGAAGCTTTCTTT. Amino acids: CASGFGQGTLNTEAFF.

This clonotype came up a few times. The chain joins TRBV5-6 to TRBJ1-2, with a possible D match to TRBD1 (5 bases). The CDR3 runs 13 residues. CDR1 is SGHDT, CDR2 YYEEEE, per germline. V lost 1 base and J lost 6, with 10 bases in between. The CDR3 bases are TGTGCCAGCAGCTTGCCAGGGCGTCATGGCTACACCTTC. Residues: CASSLPGRHGYTF.

The CDR3 bases are TGCAGTGCTATGGCGGGAGGGGTGAACACCGGGGAGCTGTTTTTT. Amino acid sequence: CSAMAGGVNTGELFF. This chain uses TRBV20-1 with TRBJ2-2; 9 bases match TRBD2. Trimming removed 4 bases from V and 1 base from J; junction bases left unmatched: 4. Germline-derived CDR1 and CDR2 are DFQATT and SNEGSKA (reference sequence). The CDR3 is made up of 15 amino acids.

This clonotype showed up just a few times. The chain carries TRBV6-4 and TRBJ2-3; D is unresolved. The CDR3 runs 15 residues. Trimming took 0 bases from V and 0 from J, leaving 7 bases between them. From germline, CDR1 is MRHNA and CDR2 SNTAGT. The CDR3 bases are TGTGCCAGCAGTGACTCGCCAGGAAGCACAGATACGCAGTATTTT. Translated: CASSDSPGSTDTQYF.

This clonotype has just a few counts. This chain connects TRBV3-1 to TRBJ2-7, with a possible D match to TRBD2 (5 bases). The V and J ends lost 0 bases and 3 bases respectively, with 12 bases between them. Germline V gene data show CDR1 as LGHDT and CDR2 as YNNKEL (reference sequence). The CDR3 loop spans 15 amino acids. CDR3 nucleotide sequence: TGTGCCAGCAGCCAAGAGTCGGGAAACCTCTACGAGCAGTACTTC. Translated: CASSQESGNLYEQYF.